The next 15 T cell receptor beta chains were all read from a single sample in a study of blood T cell repertoires in COVID-19. The data were produced by immunoSEQ multiplex PCR, yet TCRdb's version contains in-frame clones alone and is incomplete. The sample holds roughly 160,000 clones, more than 65% seen once. The material sequenced was PBMCs or T cells enriched from blood (not recorded which). These receptors were collected from a man aged 60 to 69 who had recovered from COVID-19.

This clone has just one count. V gene TRBV6-5 combines with J gene TRBJ2-3, with 7 positions matching TRBD2. CDR1 MNHEY and CDR2 SVGAGI come from the germline V gene. The CDR3 is made up of 16 amino acids. J lost 3 bases, V lost 2 bases, and 8 bases had no gene match. CDR3 coding DNA: TGTGCCAGCAGTTACCGCTTACCCGGGGGGACAGATACGCAGTATTTT. It yields the protein CASSYRLPGGTDTQYF.

J is TRBJ2-2 and V is TRBV10-3, with D tentatively TRBD1 (5 bases). Trimming took 8 bases from V and 6 from J, leaving 7 bases between them. This CDR3 region has 11 residues. Germline-derived CDR1 and CDR2 are ENHRY and SYGVKD. The chain's CDR3 is CAIGAAGELFF. DNA for the CDR3: TGTGCCATCGGGGCGGCCGGGGAGCTGTTTTTT.

This rearrangement joins TRBV19 to TRBJ1-5, with TRBD1 identical over 8 bases. With 8 bases clipped from V and 6 bases from J, the junction kept 9 bases outside the gene matches. CDR3 length: 14 amino acids. In germline, CDR1 is LNHDA, CDR2 SQIVND (reference sequence). The CDR3 region has the DNA TGTGCCAGTTCCCTGGACAGGGTAGGTCAGCCCCAGCATTTT. Translation: CASSLDRVGQPQHF.

The CDR3 here is CASSLDTVNTEAFF. DNA of the CDR3: TGTGCCAGCAGCTTAGATACAGTGAACACTGAAGCTTTCTTT. The rearrangement links TRBV7-2 to TRBJ1-1; no clear D. The CDR3 covers 14 residues. The ends were cut back, 1 base at V and 0 bases at J, with 6 bases in the middle. The germline gives CDR1 SGHTA, CDR2 FQGNSA.

The CDR3 coding sequence is TGTGCCAGCTCCCCTCCCACAGGACAGGGGCCGGAGACCCAGTACTTC. It translates to CASSPPTGQGPETQYF. The chain employs TRBV18 and TRBJ2-5; 9 bases are shared with TRBD1. The length of the CDR3 is 16 residues. The V gene's germline CDR1 is KGHSH and CDR2 LQKENI. The ends lost 6 bases at V and 5 bases at J; junction bases unmatched: 13.

The rearrangement uses TRBV4-1 and TRBJ1-6; D perhaps matches TRBD1 (5 bases). This CDR3 region has 12 residues. The V end lost 8 bases, the J end lost 9 bases, and 11 bases lay between the germline ends. Germline CDR1 and CDR2: MGHRA and YSYEKL. The CDR3 DNA reads as TGCGCCAGCGGGGGGTGGAGTTCACCCCTCCACTTT. It codes for CASGGWSSPLHF.

The rearrangement links TRBV18 to TRBJ2-1; 11 bases fit TRBD1. Germline trimming cut 5 bases from V and 2 bases from J; bases unmatched to any gene: 5. This CDR3 comprises 16 residues. Germline V lookup: CDR1 KGHSH, CDR2 LQKENI. CDR3 sequence: CASSAGQGGAYNEQFF. For the CDR3, the DNA is TGTGCCAGCTCAGCGGGACAGGGGGGTGCCTACAATGAGCAGTTCTTC.

The genes are TRBV3-1 (or the pseudogene TRBV3-2) and TRBJ1-6; no clear D gene. Germline CDR1 LGHDT, CDR2 YNNKEL (reference sequence). The CDR3 extends over 15 amino acids. Trimming removed 5 bases from V and 7 bases from J, with 15 bases in between. CDR3 in amino acids: CASSYREVSNSPLHF. The CDR3 DNA reads as TGTGCCAGCAGCTACCGAGAGGTTTCGAATTCACCCCTCCACTTT.

This chain connects TRBV18 to TRBJ2-1; TRBD1 might be the D (5 bases). Germline assignment: CDR1 KGHSH and CDR2 LQKENI. Trimming removed 3 bases at V and 0 bases at J, with 15 bases between. The CDR3 spans 17 residues. The chain's CDR3 is CASSPGPAQSSYNEQFF. In DNA, the CDR3 is TGTGCCAGCTCACCGGGGCCCGCGCAGAGCTCCTACAATGAGCAGTTCTTC.

This clone was counted a few times. This chain uses TRBV5-1 with TRBJ2-3; D is perhaps TRBD1 (6 bases). V dropped 0 bases and J dropped 5 bases, with 10 bases sitting between them. This CDR3 region has 14 residues. Per germline, CDR1 SGHRS and CDR2 YFSETQ. The CDR3 sequence: CASSLVGGIDTQYF. CDR3 coding DNA: TGCGCCAGCAGCTTGGTTGGGGGCATAGATACGCAGTATTTT.

The chain joins TRBV18 to TRBJ1-4; D is possibly TRBD1 (5 bases). The germline V and J ends were trimmed by 3 bases and 4 bases, with 12 bases remaining between them. The CDR3 length is 15 residues. The germline V gene encodes CDR1 KGHSH and CDR2 LQKENI. CDR3 DNA: TGTGCCAGCTCACCCCTCGACAGCAATAATGAAAAACTGTTTTTT. Translating gives CASSPLDSNNEKLFF.

CDR3 sequence reads: CASSHRDRQAFF. DNA of the CDR3: TGTGCCAGCTCTCACCGGGACAGACAAGCTTTCTTT. This sequence joins TRBV18 and TRBJ1-1, with TRBD1 matching over 7 bases. There are 12 residues in the CDR3. The V gene end was trimmed by 6 bases and the J gene end by 9 bases; junction bases not matched to a gene: 7. Germline V CDR1 and CDR2: KGHSH, LQKENI.

This chain connects TRBV10-3 to TRBJ1-1; 9 nucleotides align to TRBD1. CDR1 is ENHRY and CDR2 is SYGVKD in the germline V gene. J gave up 0 bases and V 4 bases, and 3 bases lay outside the gene matches. The CDR3 extends over 15 amino acids. CDR3 protein: CAISAQGAVNTEAFF. CDR3 DNA sequence: TGTGCCATCAGTGCACAGGGGGCGGTGAACACTGAAGCTTTCTTT.

The rearrangement links TRBV5-1 to TRBJ2-7; 9 nucleotides match TRBD1. This CDR3 has 14 residues. Germline V gene data show CDR1 as SGHRS and CDR2 as YFSETQ. J lost 7 bases, V lost 3 bases, and 8 bases had no gene match. This chain's CDR3 is CASSSRTGAGEQYF. Written as DNA, the CDR3 is TGCGCCAGCAGCTCCCGGACAGGGGCAGGGGAGCAGTACTTC.

The chain uses TRBV2 and TRBJ2-7; 8 bases align to TRBD2. The CDR3 extends over 14 amino acids. Per germline, CDR1 SNHLY and CDR2 FYNNEI. Trimming cost V 8 bases and J 2 bases; bases outside gene matches: 8. The CDR3 here is CASLLGRGAYEQYF. DNA for the CDR3: TGTGCCAGCCTCTTAGGGCGGGGGGCCTACGAGCAGTACTTC.